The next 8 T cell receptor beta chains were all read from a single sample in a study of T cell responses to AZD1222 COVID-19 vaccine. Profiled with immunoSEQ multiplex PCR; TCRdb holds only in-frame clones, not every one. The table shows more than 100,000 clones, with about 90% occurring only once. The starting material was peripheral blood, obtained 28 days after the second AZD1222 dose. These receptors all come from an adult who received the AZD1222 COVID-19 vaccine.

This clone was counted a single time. The CDR3 is CASRKQTSAETQYF. CDR3 nucleotides: TGCGCCAGCAGAAAACAGACTAGCGCTGAGACCCAGTACTTC. The chain joins TRBV5-1 to TRBJ2-5; 8 bases align to TRBD2. CDR3 size: 14 residues. Trimming took 5 bases from V and 5 from J; bases not matched to a gene: 8. Germline V lookup: CDR1 SGHRS, CDR2 YFSETQ.

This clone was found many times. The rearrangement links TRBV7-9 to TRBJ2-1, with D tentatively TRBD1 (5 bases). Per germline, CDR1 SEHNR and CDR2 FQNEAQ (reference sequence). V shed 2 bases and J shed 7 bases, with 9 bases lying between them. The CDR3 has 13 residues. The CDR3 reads CASSLLQANEQFF. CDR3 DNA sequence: TGTGCCAGCAGCTTACTACAGGCTAATGAGCAGTTCTTC. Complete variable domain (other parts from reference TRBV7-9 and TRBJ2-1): DTGVSQNPRHKITKRGQNVTFRCDPISEHNRLYWYRQTLGQGPEFLTYFQNEAQLEKSRLLSDRFSAERPKGSFSTLEIQRTEQGDSAMYLCASSLLQANEQFFGPGTRLTVL.

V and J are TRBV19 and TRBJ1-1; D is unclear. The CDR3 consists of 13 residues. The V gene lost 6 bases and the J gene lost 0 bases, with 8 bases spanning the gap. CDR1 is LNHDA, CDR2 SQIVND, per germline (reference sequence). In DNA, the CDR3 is TGTGCCAGTAGGGCTAATATGAACACTGAAGCTTTCTTT. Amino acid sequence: CASRANMNTEAFF.

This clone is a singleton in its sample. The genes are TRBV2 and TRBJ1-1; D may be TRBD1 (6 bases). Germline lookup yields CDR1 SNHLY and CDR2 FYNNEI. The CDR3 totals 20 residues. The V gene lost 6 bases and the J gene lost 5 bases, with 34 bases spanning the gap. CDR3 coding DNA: TGTGCCAGCAGCCCTCCAGCGGGGGGCGCTGTGAGGGGGGGAGGGACTGAAGCTTTCTTT. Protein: CASSPPAGGAVRGGGTEAFF.

DNA of the CDR3: TGTGCCAGCAGCTTGCAGGGGCGAGGCTCTGGAAACACCATATATTTT. The encoded protein is CASSLQGRGSGNTIYF. The chain uses TRBV5-4 and TRBJ1-3; the D gene is possibly TRBD1 (6 bases). V lost 1 base and J lost 0, with 11 bases in between. The CDR3 runs to 16 residues. Germline values: CDR1 SGHNT, CDR2 YYREEE (reference sequence). Full variable domain (rest looked up from reference TRBV5-4 and TRBJ1-3): ETGVTQSPTHLIKTRGQQVTLRCSSQSGHNTVSWYQQALGQGPQFIFQYYREEENGRGNFPPRFSGLQFPNYSSELNVNALELDDSALYLCASSLQGRGSGNTIYFGEGSWLTVV.

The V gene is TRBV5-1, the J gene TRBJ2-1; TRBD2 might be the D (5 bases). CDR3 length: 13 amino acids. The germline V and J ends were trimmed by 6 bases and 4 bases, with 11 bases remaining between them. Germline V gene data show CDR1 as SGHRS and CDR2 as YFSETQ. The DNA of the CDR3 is TGCGCCAGCACCGCCGGGGAATACAATGAGCAGTTCTTC. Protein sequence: CASTAGEYNEQFF.

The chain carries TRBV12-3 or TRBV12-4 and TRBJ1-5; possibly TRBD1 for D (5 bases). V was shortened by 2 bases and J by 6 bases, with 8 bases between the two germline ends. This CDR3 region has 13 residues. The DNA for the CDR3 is TGTGCCAGCAGTTTATCCGGGGGTCAGCCCCAGCATTTT. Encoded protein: CASSLSGGQPQHF.

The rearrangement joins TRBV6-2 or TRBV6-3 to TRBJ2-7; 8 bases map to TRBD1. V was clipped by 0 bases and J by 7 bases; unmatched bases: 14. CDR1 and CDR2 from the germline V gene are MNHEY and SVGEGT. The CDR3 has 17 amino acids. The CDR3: CASSYSQSPGGSTEQYF. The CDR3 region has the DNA TGTGCCAGCAGTTACTCCCAATCCCCAGGGGGCTCTACGGAGCAGTACTTC.